Following are 4 T cell receptor beta chains from one sample sequenced in a study of radiotherapy plus CTLA-4 blockade in lung cancer. Repertoires were generated with immunoSEQ multiplex PCR, while TCRdb's copy carries only in-frame clones and drops some. The data hold about 88,000 clones, with around 72% observed a single time. This sample comprised peripheral blood, obtained from a patient treated with radiotherapy plus ipilimumab. The origin of the receptors is a human donor with non-small cell lung cancer that progressed on radiotherapy plus ipilimumab.

This clone has more than one count but fewer than ten. At the DNA level, this CDR3 is encoded by other sequences in the same sample as well. The chain uses TRBV5-1 and TRBJ2-1; 14 bases line up with TRBD2. This CDR3 has 14 residues. The trim removed 10 bases at V and 8 bases at J, leaving 8 bases unmatched. Per germline, CDR1 SGHRS and CDR2 YFSETQ. This chain's CDR3 is CASRGTSGGYEQFF. As DNA, the CDR3 is TGCGCCTCAAGGGGGACTAGCGGGGGCTATGAGCAGTTCTTC. Filled out from reference TRBV5-1 and TRBJ2-1, the complete variable domain reads KAGVTQTPRYLIKTRGQQVTLSCSPISGHRSVSWYQQTPGQGLQFLFEYFSETQRNKGNFPGRFSGRQFSNSRSEMNVSTLELGDSALYLCASRGTSGGYEQFFGPGTRLTVL.

The rearrangement uses TRBV5-8 and TRBJ2-2, with TRBD1 identical over 7 bases. The CDR3 runs 15 residues. Looked up from germline, CDR1 is SGHTS and CDR2 is YDEGEE. V trimming: 4 bases; J trimming: 4 bases; junction bases outside the gene matches: 7. The CDR3 nucleotides are TGTGCCAGCAGCGTGAGGGGGCTAATCACCGGGGAGCTGTTTTTT. This sequence encodes CASSVRGLITGELFF.

In its sample, this clone was seen once. Other DNA sequences from this sample encode an identical CDR3 as well. The rearrangement joins TRBV28 to TRBJ1-5, with D uncertain. V was clipped by 6 bases and J by 0 bases, with 6 bases between them. This CDR3 is 13 amino acids long. CDR1 and CDR2 (germline): MDHEN, SYDVKM. CDR3 region: CASSPDSNQPQHF. The CDR3 DNA follows: TGTGCCAGCAGCCCTGATAGCAATCAGCCCCAGCATTTT.

This rearrangement joins TRBV28 to TRBJ1-1; unclear D gene. The germline V gene has CDR1 MDHEN and CDR2 SYDVKM. The CDR3 spans 15 residues. Trimming removed 2 bases at V and 0 bases at J, with 10 bases between. CDR3 bases: TGTGCCAGCAGTTTAACCGCATTCATGAACACTGAAGCTTTCTTT. This sequence encodes CASSLTAFMNTEAFF.